This passage covers 10 T cell receptor beta chains from one sample sequenced in a study of high-grade serous ovarian cancer treatment subgroups. The tumor samples were collected prior to definitive surgery or chemotherapy. Generated by immunoSEQ multiplex PCR, the TCRdb table keeps only in-frame clones and is missing some. This repertoire shows 4,500 or so clones, roughly four fifths found once; its top ten account for approximately 19%. Sequencing was done on a sample of tumor tissue. All receptors derive from a human donor with high-grade serous ovarian cancer.

This rearrangement joins TRBV7-3 to TRBJ2-3; 10 bases match TRBD2. CDR1 and CDR2 (germline): SGHTA, FQGTGA. This CDR3 comprises 17 residues. V gave up 1 base and J gave up 4 bases; unmatched junction bases: 8. In DNA form, the CDR3 reads TGTGCCAGCAGCTTAAACCCTAGCGGGAGCGGGGCAGATACGCAGTATTTT. It encodes CASSLNPSGSGADTQYF. The whole variable domain, filled in from reference TRBV7-3 and TRBJ2-3, reads GAGVSQTPSNKVTEKGKYVELRCDPISGHTALYWYRQSLGQGPEFLIYFQGTGAADDSGLPNDRFFAVRPEGSVSTLKIQRTERGDSAVYLCASSLNPSGSGADTQYFGPGTRLTVL.

This sequence joins TRBV10-3 and TRBJ1-1; weak D call: TRBD1 (6 bases). This CDR3 contains 13 residues. Trimming left V 4 bases short and J 8 bases short, with 14 bases between. Germline loops: CDR1 ENHRY, CDR2 SYGVKD. The CDR3 nucleotides are TGTGCCATCAGTGCTGGACAGCCCCCCGAAGCTTTCTTT. It specifies CAISAGQPPEAFF.

This sequence joins TRBV10-3 and TRBJ1-1, with D unclear. The V end was cut by 2 bases, the J end by 1 base, with 8 bases between. Looked up from germline, CDR1 is ENHRY and CDR2 is SYGVKD. The CDR3 runs 14 residues. Here the CDR3 DNA reads TGTGCCATCAGTGAGGTAGGCACGAACACTGAAGCTTTCTTT. Amino acid sequence: CAISEVGTNTEAFF.

The chain employs TRBV5-4 and TRBJ1-6; D gene unclear. The V and J ends lost 2 bases and 7 bases respectively, with 10 bases between them. This CDR3 contains 14 residues. Germline V gene data show CDR1 as SGHNT and CDR2 as YYREEE (reference sequence). DNA of the CDR3: TGTGCCAGCAGCTTTTGGCGAGGGAATTCACCCCTCCACTTT. Its protein is CASSFWRGNSPLHF. The complete variable domain, with remaining parts taken from reference TRBV5-4 and TRBJ1-6, reads ETGVTQSPTHLIKTRGQQVTLRCSSQSGHNTVSWYQQALGQGPQFIFQYYREEENGRGNFPPRFSGLQFPNYSSELNVNALELDDSALYLCASSFWRGNSPLHFGNGTRLTVT.

The rearrangement uses TRBV19 and TRBJ1-2; D is undetermined. Germline CDR1 reads LNHDA; CDR2 reads SQIVND (reference sequence). The germline V and J ends were trimmed by 3 bases and 2 bases, with 4 bases remaining between them. The CDR3 has 12 residues. The CDR3 here is CASSMANYGYTF. CDR3 DNA sequence: TGTGCCAGTAGTATGGCAAACTATGGCTACACCTTC.

The chain combines TRBV5-8 with TRBJ2-2; the match to TRBD1 covers 8 bases. This CDR3 is built from 16 residues. Germline assignment: CDR1 SGHTS and CDR2 YDEGEE. The trim removed 2 bases at V and 4 bases at J, leaving 7 bases unmatched. DNA of the CDR3: TGTGCCAGCAGCTTAACCGGGACAGGACTCACCGGGGAGCTGTTTTTT. Protein product: CASSLTGTGLTGELFF. The full variable domain, its missing parts supplied by reference TRBV5-8 and TRBJ2-2, is EAGVTQSPTHLIKTRGQQATLRCSPISGHTSVYWYQQALGLGLQFLLWYDEGEERNRGNFPPRFSGRQFPNYSSELNVNALELEDSALYLCASSLTGTGLTGELFFGEGSRLTVL.

The chain joins TRBV5-1 to TRBJ2-3; 7 bases are a match to TRBD1. Germline assignment: CDR1 SGHRS and CDR2 YFSETQ. CDR3 size: 14 residues. V trimming: 1 base; J trimming: 5 bases; junction bases outside the gene matches: 4. In DNA, the CDR3 is TGCGCCAGCAGCTTGACAGGGGTTGTAGATACGCAGTATTTT. The encoded protein is CASSLTGVVDTQYF.

This chain links TRBV5-4 with TRBJ1-2, with no clear D. The CDR3 has 14 amino acids. Germline loops: CDR1 SGHNT, CDR2 YYREEE (reference sequence). Trimming pared 0 bases from V and 4 bases from J, leaving 10 bases between. In DNA form, the CDR3 reads TGTGCCAGCAGCTTGGTGGGAATTGTCTATGGCTACACCTTC. It encodes CASSLVGIVYGYTF.

This chain uses TRBV4-2 with TRBJ1-3; D is possibly TRBD1 (5 bases). Germline lookup yields CDR1 LGHNA and CDR2 YNFKEQ. Deletions cut 0 bases from V and 0 bases from J, with 18 bases between. The CDR3 totals 19 residues. CDR3 nucleotides: TGTGCCAGCAGCCAAGATTCAACTGGGCAGGGCTTCTCTGGAAACACCATATATTTT. It translates to CASSQDSTGQGFSGNTIYF.

This clone was seen a handful of times. The rearrangement joins TRBV21-1 to TRBJ2-3; TRBD1 is taken as the D call from the table, unchecked against the DNA. TRBV21-1 is deemed a pseudogene. The length of the CDR3 is 15 residues. CDR3 in amino acids: CASSTHRAGTDTQYF. In DNA, the CDR3 is TGTGCCAGCAGCACCCACAGGGCCGGCACAGATACGCAGTATTTT.